This T cell receptor beta chain was identified during a study of vaccination and CD4 T cells after COVID-19. With respect to this clonotype: Its antigen is not known.

Scientists ran DNA taken from cultured CD4+ T cells through the Oncomine TCR Beta short-read assay for sequencing. Using its own MiXCR run on the PCR reads, TCRdb lists one record per CDR3 protein. The sample yields roughly 15,000 distinct CDR3 sequences, approximately 52% seen once. Sample treatment: approximately 11-day PBMC culture with coronavirus spike peptide pools or control peptides (ViraFEST assay). There are 14 residues in the CDR3. Germline lookup yields CDR1 SGHVS and CDR2 FQNEAQ. J was trimmed by 0 bases and V by 2 bases; bases with no gene match: 1. This clonotype originated in a human donor who had recovered from COVID-19. Source material: CD4+ T cells from blood, cultured in vitro. The chain uses TRBV7-8 and TRBJ2-7; 7 bases are shared with TRBD1. The CDR3 spells CASSLYRGSYEQYF. The CDR3 nucleotides are TGTGCCAGCAGCTTATACAGGGGCTCCTACGAGCAGTACTTC.